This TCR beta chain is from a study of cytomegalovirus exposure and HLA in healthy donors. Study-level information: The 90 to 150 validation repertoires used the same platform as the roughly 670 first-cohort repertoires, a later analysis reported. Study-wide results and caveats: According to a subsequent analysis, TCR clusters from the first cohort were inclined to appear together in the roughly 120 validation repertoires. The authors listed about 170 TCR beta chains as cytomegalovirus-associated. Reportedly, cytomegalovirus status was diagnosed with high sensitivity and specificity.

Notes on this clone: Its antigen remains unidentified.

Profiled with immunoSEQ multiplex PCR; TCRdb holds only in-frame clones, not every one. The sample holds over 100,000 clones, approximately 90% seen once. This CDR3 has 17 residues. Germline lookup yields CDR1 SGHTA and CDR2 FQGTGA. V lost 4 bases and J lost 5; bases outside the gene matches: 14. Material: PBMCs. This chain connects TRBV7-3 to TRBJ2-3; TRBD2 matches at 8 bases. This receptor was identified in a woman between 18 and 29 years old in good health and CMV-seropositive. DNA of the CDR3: TGTGCCAGCAGCTCCCAACCGGGACTAGGCACTCAAGATACGCAGTATTTT. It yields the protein CASSSQPGLGTQDTQYF. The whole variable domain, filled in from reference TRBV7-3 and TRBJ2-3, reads GAGVSQTPSNKVTEKGKYVELRCDPISGHTALYWYRQSLGQGPEFLIYFQGTGAADDSGLPNDRFFAVRPEGSVSTLKIQRTERGDSAVYLCASSSQPGLGTQDTQYFGPGTRLTVL.